Shown below are 27 T cell receptor beta chains from a single sample sequenced in a study of long-term antiretroviral therapy in people with HIV. The assay, immunoSEQ v3.0, was run at survey level. Data came from immunoSEQ multiplex PCR; TCRdb stores just in-frame clones and leaves some out. The sample has about 27,000 clones, about four fifths seen once. The sequences come from unsorted PBMCs, collected 3 years after starting antiretroviral therapy. All receptors come from a man aged 35 to 55 with HIV.

This chain connects TRBV28 to TRBJ1-2; 9 nucleotides align to TRBD1. In germline, CDR1 is MDHEN, CDR2 SYDVKM. V dropped 9 bases and J dropped 5; count of bases not matched to a gene: 4. CDR3 length: 12 amino acids. Here the CDR3 DNA reads TGTGCCAGTCGGACAGGGGAGTATGGCTACACCTTC. This encodes CASRTGEYGYTF.

J is TRBJ2-2 and V is TRBV29-1, with D tentatively TRBD2 (5 bases). Germline CDR1 and CDR2: SQVTM and ANQGSEA. V was pared by 5 bases and J by 3 bases, with 10 bases between. The CDR3 sequence is 13 residues long. The DNA for the CDR3 is TGCAGCGTTCGCGGGTCCGACACCGGGGAGCTGTTTTTT. Translating gives CSVRGSDTGELFF.

This clone has just one count. The chain combines TRBV4-1 with TRBJ1-1; 7 bases are shared with TRBD1. This CDR3 is built from 14 residues. Trimming cost V 0 bases and J 8 bases; bases outside gene matches: 6. Germline assignment: CDR1 MGHRA and CDR2 YSYEKL. The CDR3 protein is CASSQDDREPEAFF. The DNA for the CDR3 is TGCGCCAGCAGCCAAGACGACAGGGAGCCCGAAGCTTTCTTT.

The genes are TRBV13 and TRBJ1-3, with a possible D match to TRBD1 (5 bases). The germline V gene has CDR1 PRHDT and CDR2 FYEKMQ (reference sequence). There are 16 residues in the CDR3. With 0 bases removed from V and 4 bases from J, the gap between germline ends came to 13 bases. In nucleotides, the CDR3 is TGTGCCAGCAGCTTAGGCCCAGGGCGTACAGGAAACACCATATATTTT. As protein: CASSLGPGRTGNTIYF. Combining the CDR3 with reference TRBV13 and TRBJ1-3 gives the whole variable domain AAGVIQSPRHLIKEKRETATLKCYPIPRHDTVYWYQQGPGQDPQFLISFYEKMQSDKGSIPDRFSAQQFSDYHSELNMSSLELGDSALYFCASSLGPGRTGNTIYFGEGSWLTVV.

There are a few counts of this clone. The CDR3 DNA is TGTGCCAGCAGCCGGGTGGGGACAATCACTGGAAACACCATATATTTT. This encodes CASSRVGTITGNTIYF. The rearrangement links TRBV5-6 to TRBJ1-3, with a possible D match to TRBD1 (6 bases). Looked up from germline, CDR1 is SGHDT and CDR2 is YYEEEE. The CDR3 extends over 16 amino acids. V gave up 4 bases and J gave up 2 bases, with 16 bases separating them.

The CDR3 nucleotides are TGCGCCAGCAGCTCGAGGACAGGTTTTGAGCAGTTCTTC. Its protein product is CASSSRTGFEQFF. This chain joins TRBV5-1 and TRBJ2-1, with 7 bases aligning to TRBD1. The CDR3 is 13 amino acids. Looked up from germline, CDR1 is SGHRS and CDR2 is YFSETQ. The junction had 6 bases not matched to a gene; V was cut back by 3 bases and J by 9 bases.

The V call is TRBV6-5, the J call TRBJ1-1, with D hard to call. Germline-derived CDR1 and CDR2 are MNHEY and SVGAGI. Trimming took 2 bases from V and 4 from J, leaving 11 bases between them. The length of the CDR3 is 14 residues. The CDR3 sequence: CASSYMEASTEAFF. Here the CDR3 DNA reads TGTGCCAGCAGTTACATGGAGGCGAGCACTGAAGCTTTCTTT.

The chain joins TRBV5-1 to TRBJ2-7; 7 nucleotides match TRBD2. The ends lost 0 bases at V and 0 bases at J; junction bases unmatched: 3. This CDR3 is 15 amino acids long. Per the germline V gene, CDR1 is SGHRS and CDR2 is YFSETQ. The DNA of the CDR3 is TGCGCCAGCAGCTTGGGGCTAGCGGACTCCTACGAGCAGTACTTC. It encodes CASSLGLADSYEQYF.

The CDR3 loop reads CSVGHTEAFF. In nucleotides, the CDR3 is TGCAGCGTTGGCCACACTGAAGCTTTCTTT. The rearrangement joins TRBV29-1 to TRBJ1-1; D gene ambiguous. The CDR3 is made up of 10 amino acids. Trimming stripped 4 bases from V and 3 bases from J, with 3 bases between. Germline CDR1 and CDR2: SQVTM and ANQGSEA.

The chain is built from TRBV12-2 and TRBJ2-1. TRBV12-2 is listed as a pseudogene. This CDR3 comprises 13 residues. The CDR3 spells CASRLGDYNEQFF. The CDR3 nucleotides are TGTGCAAGTCGCTTAGGGGACTACAATGAGCAGTTCTTC.

The chain has TRBV15 and TRBJ1-1; the match to TRBD1 covers 12 bases. CDR3 size: 16 residues. CDR1 LNHNV and CDR2 YYDKDF come from the germline V gene (reference sequence). The V segment lost 1 base and the J segment 6 bases; nucleotides outside the gene matches: 6. CDR3 protein: CATSRVVGQGASEAFF. As DNA, the CDR3 is TGTGCCACCAGCAGAGTTGTGGGACAGGGGGCATCTGAAGCTTTCTTT.

V gene TRBV27 combines with J gene TRBJ1-5; D perhaps matches TRBD1 (6 bases). Germline V gives CDR1 MNHEY, CDR2 SMNVEV (reference sequence). The length of the CDR3 is 15 residues. The ends were cut back, 0 bases at V and 2 bases at J, with 8 bases in the middle. CDR3 protein: CASSLSPGGNQPQHF. The CDR3 nucleotides are TGTGCCAGCAGTTTATCTCCAGGGGGCAATCAGCCCCAGCATTTT.

The chain combines TRBV5-1 with TRBJ2-3, with 9 bases identical to TRBD2. Germline CDR1 SGHRS, CDR2 YFSETQ. V shed 0 bases and J 3 bases; nucleotides not matched to a gene: 8. The CDR3 extends over 17 amino acids. CDR3 loop: CASSLGLAALITDTQYF. Written as DNA, the CDR3 is TGCGCCAGCAGCTTGGGACTAGCGGCACTAATTACAGATACGCAGTATTTT.

This rearrangement joins TRBV6-5 to TRBJ2-7; D unresolved. Germline CDR1 MNHEY, CDR2 SVGAGI. The CDR3 loop spans 12 amino acids. Deletions cut 6 bases from V and 4 bases from J, with 10 bases between. The CDR3 DNA reads TGTGCCAGCAGAGACGCGAATTACGAGCAGTACTTC. It translates to CASRDANYEQYF.

The chain employs TRBV9 and TRBJ2-5; D unclear. The CDR3 has 14 residues. Germline V gene lookup returns CDR1 SGDLS and CDR2 YYNGEE. V was trimmed by 0 bases and J by 1 base, leaving 7 bases between them. CDR3 nucleotide sequence: TGTGCCAGCAGCGTAGTGGGCACCCAAGAGACCCAGTACTTC. Its protein is CASSVVGTQETQYF.

The rearrangement links TRBV19 to TRBJ2-2; D is possibly TRBD1 (6 bases). Germline assignment: CDR1 LNHDA and CDR2 SQIVND (reference sequence). Between the trimmed V and J ends, which lost 5 bases and 0 bases, there was a span of 19 bases. This CDR3 has 18 residues. CDR3 sequence reads: CASSVNGRTATNTGELFF. In DNA form, the CDR3 reads TGTGCCAGTAGTGTTAACGGAAGGACAGCCACGAACACCGGGGAGCTGTTTTTT. The full variable domain, in which reference TRBV19 and TRBJ2-2 provide the parts outside the CDR3, is DGGITQSPKYLFRKEGQNVTLSCEQNLNHDAMYWYRQDPGQGLRLIYYSQIVNDFQKGDIAEGYSVSREKKESFPLTVTSAQKNPTAFYLCASSVNGRTATNTGELFFGEGSRLTVL.

The chain has TRBV6-5 and TRBJ1-6; 7 positions agree with TRBD1. In germline, CDR1 is MNHEY, CDR2 SVGAGI. This CDR3 has 15 residues. J was trimmed by 8 bases and V by 7 bases; bases with no gene match: 11. CDR3 nucleotides: TGTGCCAGCAAGATCGGGACAGCCGTAGATTCACCCCTCCACTTT. Its protein is CASKIGTAVDSPLHF.

V usage is TRBV19 and J usage is TRBJ2-3, with D perhaps matching TRBD2 (5 bases). Trimming left V 7 bases short and J 6 bases short, with 14 bases between. This CDR3 has 13 amino acids. From germline, CDR1 is LNHDA and CDR2 SQIVND (reference sequence). The CDR3 reads CASKRTYADTQYF. Written as DNA, the CDR3 is TGTGCCAGTAAAAGGACTTACGCCGATACGCAGTATTTT.

The CDR3 reads CASGLWGLNEQFF. For the CDR3, the DNA is TGTGCTAGTGGTTTGTGGGGCCTCAATGAGCAGTTCTTC. J is TRBJ2-1 and V is TRBV12-5; tentatively, D is TRBD1 (5 bases). Germline CDR1 reads LGHNT; CDR2 reads FRNRAP. Deletions cut 2 bases from V and 6 bases from J, with 8 bases between. The CDR3 has 13 amino acids.

V gene TRBV27 combines with J gene TRBJ2-3; D possibly corresponds to TRBD2 (6 bases). CDR3 length equals 15 residues. The germline gives CDR1 MNHEY, CDR2 SMNVEV (reference sequence). Trimming left V 3 bases short and J 2 bases short, with 12 bases between. The CDR3 here is CASSFLLASTDTQYF. The CDR3 DNA is TGTGCCAGCAGTTTTTTACTAGCATCCACAGATACGCAGTATTTT.

V gene TRBV6-5 combines with J gene TRBJ1-1; 7 positions agree with TRBD1. V gave up 6 bases and J gave up 6 bases; unmatched junction bases: 10. The CDR3 runs 14 residues. CDR1 MNHEY and CDR2 SVGAGI come from the germline V gene. The CDR3 DNA sequence: TGTGCCAGCAGCTGGGACAGATTCCTGGCTGAAGCTTTCTTT. Translating it yields CASSWDRFLAEAFF.

The rearrangement uses TRBV11-1 and TRBJ1-6; tentative D call: TRBD1 (5 bases). The V end was cut by 6 bases, the J end by 5 bases, with 14 bases between. CDR3 size: 15 residues. CDR1 and CDR2 from the germline V gene are SGHAT and FQDESV (reference sequence). The chain's CDR3 is CASSKSGRNNSPLHF. The CDR3 DNA reads TGTGCCAGCAGTAAATCAGGGCGAAATAATTCACCCCTCCACTTT.

The chain has TRBV19 and TRBJ2-2; D tentatively fits TRBD1 or TRBD2 (5 bases each). V lost 1 base and J 7 bases, leaving 13 bases between the germline ends. The V gene's germline CDR1 is LNHDA and CDR2 SQIVND (reference sequence). The CDR3 runs to 15 residues. CDR3 region: CASSIGGSGRGELFF. In nucleotides, the CDR3 is TGTGCCAGTAGTATAGGGGGGAGCGGACGCGGGGAGCTGTTTTTT.

The chain joins TRBV7-9 to TRBJ1-5; D is unresolved. This CDR3 has 13 amino acids. The germline V gene has CDR1 SEHNR and CDR2 FQNEAQ (reference sequence). V was cut by 5 bases and J by 5 bases, with 10 bases left in between. This CDR3 is CASSPWSDQPQHF. The CDR3 DNA is TGTGCCAGCAGCCCTTGGAGCGATCAGCCCCAGCATTTT. The full variable domain, completed using reference TRBV7-9 and TRBJ1-5, is DTGVSQNPRHKITKRGQNVTFRCDPISEHNRLYWYRQTLGQGPEFLTYFQNEAQLEKSRLLSDRFSAERPKGSFSTLEIQRTEQGDSAMYLCASSPWSDQPQHFGDGTRLSIL.

V and J are TRBV6-4 and TRBJ2-3; 7 nucleotides align to TRBD2. This CDR3 comprises 13 residues. Trimming at V came to 5 bases and at J to 2 bases, leaving 1 base not matched to a gene. Germline V gene sequence: CDR1 MRHNA, CDR2 SNTAGT. CDR3 in amino acids: CASSSGNTDTQYF. In nucleotides, the CDR3 is TGTGCCAGCAGTAGCGGGAACACAGATACGCAGTATTTT.

The CDR3 nucleotides are TGTGCCAGCAGCTCGGACCACCCCGGGAACACCGGGGAGCTGTTTTTT. This encodes CASSSDHPGNTGELFF. The V call is TRBV7-6, the J call TRBJ2-2; the D is unclear. The germline V and J ends were trimmed by 4 bases and 1 base, with 13 bases remaining between them. This CDR3 contains 16 residues. The germline V gene has CDR1 SGHVS and CDR2 FNYEAQ.

V and J are TRBV5-1 and TRBJ1-1, with unresolved D. Trimming left V 4 bases short and J 6 bases short, with 13 bases between. CDR1 and CDR2 from the germline V gene are SGHRS and YFSETQ. The CDR3 is 13 residues long. Here the CDR3 DNA reads TGCGCCAGCAGCGCGGACGGCCAACCTGAAGCTTTCTTT. Protein sequence: CASSADGQPEAFF.